A selection of T cell receptor beta chains follows, all from one sample in a study of beta chain features in type 1 diabetes. The protocol was immunoSEQ multiplex PCR, while the TCRdb copy is restricted to in-frame clones and leaves out a portion. The sample consists of some 270,000 clones, about 11% of them appearing once. Specimen: naive CD4+ T cells from blood. These receptor sequences come from a man aged 30-40 years with type 1 diabetes. The CDR3 runs from the conserved cysteine through the conserved F or W. Fields, in order: D gene, clone size, J gene, V gene, CDR3 protein, CDR3 DNA. D genes are given only for firm matches. Clone sizes are given selectively: once, few, many, or a class where the clone is expanded.

>NA|NA|TRBJ1-2|TRBV19
CASSILGGSNYGYTF
TGTGCCAGTAGTATATTGGGCGGGAGTAACTATGGCTACACCTTC
>NA|NA|TRBJ1-1|TRBV7-3
CASRGRNTEAFF
TGTGCCAGCCGGGGGAGGAACACTGAAGCTTTCTTT
>TRBD1|NA|TRBJ2-7|TRBV7-2
CASSGTGPLYEQYF
TGTGCCAGCAGCGGGACAGGGCCCCTCTACGAGCAGTACTTC
>NA|NA|TRBJ1-6|TRBV27
CASSPAGDRRSPLHF
TGTGCCAGCTCCCCTGCAGGGGATAGAAGGTCACCCCTCCACTTT
>NA|few|TRBJ1-2|TRBV18
CASSQDRSYGYTF
TGTGCCAGCTCTCAGGACAGAAGCTATGGCTACACCTTC
>TRBD1|few|TRBJ1-2|TRBV29-1
CSVALRDRGGYTF
TGCAGCGTTGCCCTCCGGGACAGGGGCGGCTACACCTTC
>NA|NA|TRBJ1-5|TRBV7-9
CASAGPGQPQHF
TGTGCCAGCGCGGGACCAGGGCAGCCCCAGCATTTT
>TRBD1|few|TRBJ1-1|TRBV5-1
CASSPVAGGNTEAFF
TGCGCCAGCAGCCCGGTAGCAGGGGGCAACACTGAAGCTTTCTTT
>NA|NA|TRBJ2-5|TRBV6-6
CASMRLQYQETQYF
TGTGCCAGCATGCGACTCCAGTACCAAGAGACCCAGTACTTC
>NA|NA|TRBJ2-1|TRBV29-1
CSSSASSYNEQFF
TGCAGTTCGTCCGCGAGCTCCTACAATGAGCAGTTCTTC
>NA|NA|TRBJ1-4|TRBV11-2
CASSLEGEKLFF
TGTGCCAGCAGCTTAGAGGGCGAAAAACTGTTTTTT
>NA|few|TRBJ2-7|TRBV6-5
CASSPRHPGAYEQYF
TGTGCCAGCAGTCCAAGACATCCGGGGGCCTACGAGCAGTACTTC
>TRBD1|NA|TRBJ2-3|TRBV7-2
CAERGRSTDTQYF
TGTGCCGAGAGGGGGCGGAGCACAGATACGCAGTATTTT
>NA|few|TRBJ2-1|TRBV29-1
CSVEQFTYNEQFF
TGCAGCGTTGAACAGTTCACCTACAATGAGCAGTTCTTC
>NA|NA|TRBJ1-5|TRBV19
CATGQTTGQAQHF
TGTGCCACCGGACAAACGACTGGTCAGGCCCAGCATTTT
>NA|few|TRBJ1-2|TRBV6-5
CASRTAPYGYTF
TGTGCCAGCAGGACAGCCCCATATGGCTACACCTTC
>TRBD1|NA|TRBJ1-1|TRBV2
CASSYAGQHTEAFF
TGTGCCAGCAGTTATGCGGGACAGCACACTGAAGCTTTCTTT
>NA|NA|TRBJ1-1|TRBV2
CASRNREDTEAFF
TGTGCCAGCAGAAACAGGGAAGACACTGAAGCTTTCTTT
>NA|NA|TRBJ2-5|TRBV10-3
CAISGGREWTQYF
TGTGCCATCAGTGGGGGCCGCGAGTGGACCCAGTACTTC
>NA|NA|TRBJ2-4|TRBV12-5
CASGLRGSPAAKNIQYF
TGTGCTAGTGGTTTAAGGGGGAGTCCCGCGGCCAAAAACATTCAGTACTTC
>TRBD2|few|TRBJ2-5|TRBV9
CASSVGTSGIQETQYF
TGTGCCAGCAGCGTTGGGACTAGCGGGATCCAAGAGACCCAGTACTTC
>NA|NA|TRBJ2-1|TRBV5-5
CASSLLYNEQFF
TGTGCCAGCAGCCTTCTCTACAATGAGCAGTTCTTC
>TRBD1|NA|TRBJ2-2|TRBV29-1
CSVGWQGDTGELFF
TGCAGCGTTGGTTGGCAGGGGGACACCGGGGAGCTGTTTTTT
>TRBD1|NA|TRBJ1-2|TRBV10-3
CAIRGQGDGYTF
TGTGCCATCCGCGGACAGGGTGATGGCTACACCTTC
>TRBD1|few|TRBJ2-2|TRBV5-4
CASEDRGLGGELFF
TGTGCCAGCGAAGACAGGGGGCTGGGCGGGGAGCTGTTTTTT
>TRBD2|few|TRBJ2-7|TRBV7-3
CASSATSGYEQYF
TGTGCCAGCAGCGCTACTAGCGGATACGAGCAGTACTTC
>TRBD2|few|TRBJ2-7|TRBV7-2
CASGPSGGSSYEQYF
TGTGCCAGCGGCCCTAGCGGGGGTAGCTCCTACGAGCAGTACTTC
>TRBD2|few|TRBJ2-3|TRBV11-2
CASSRSGGAADTQYF
TGTGCCAGCAGCCGTAGCGGGGGGGCCGCGGATACGCAGTATTTT
>NA|few|TRBJ1-1|TRBV15
CATSRLKEGMAFF
TGTGCCACCAGCAGGCTCAAGGAGGGGATGGCTTTCTTT
>TRBD1|few|TRBJ1-2|TRBV4-1
CASSQVIGQGVNYGYTF
TGCGCCAGCAGCCAAGTGATAGGGCAGGGGGTAAACTATGGCTACACCTTC
>TRBD1|few|TRBJ2-2|TRBV11-2
CASSPSRDRERELFF
TGTGCCAGCAGCCCGTCCCGGGACAGGGAACGGGAGCTGTTTTTT
>NA|NA|TRBJ2-6|TRBV30
CAAPQGSSSGANVLTF
TGTGCCGCCCCGCAGGGAAGTTCCTCTGGGGCCAACGTCCTGACTTTC
>NA|few|TRBJ2-7|TRBV27
CASSSPDNSYEQYF
TGTGCCAGCAGTTCCCCGGACAATTCCTACGAGCAGTACTTC
>NA|few|TRBJ2-6|TRBV7-2
CASSRNTVLTF
TGTGCCAGCAGCCGAAACACCGTCCTGACTTTC
>TRBD1|NA|TRBJ2-5|TRBV4-1
CASSQDRGTGGPETQYF
TGCGCCAGCAGCCAAGATCGAGGGACAGGGGGCCCAGAGACCCAGTACTTC
>NA|few|TRBJ2-1|TRBV7-9
CASSFLQAREQFF
TGTGCCAGCAGCTTTTTGCAGGCACGTGAGCAGTTCTTC
>NA|few|TRBJ1-5|TRBV7-9
CASSLEGGSGPQHF
TGTGCCAGCAGCTTAGAGGGAGGCTCAGGGCCCCAGCATTTT
>TRBD1|NA|TRBJ2-2|TRBV27
CASSSLKRTGGYTGELFF
TGTGCCAGCAGTTCCCTAAAACGGACAGGGGGCTACACCGGGGAGCTGTTTTTT
>TRBD1|NA|TRBJ2-5|TRBV5-1
CASSLTGVETQYF
TGCGCCAGCAGCCTGACAGGGGTTGAGACCCAGTACTTC
>NA|NA|TRBJ2-5|TRBV18
CASSPVSGNQETQYF
TGTGCCAGCTCACCGGTTAGCGGAAACCAAGAGACCCAGTACTTC
>NA|NA|TRBJ2-3|TRBV9
CASSVGLLDRRTDTQYF
TGTGCCAGCAGCGTAGGCCTTCTTGACAGGCGCACAGATACGCAGTATTTT
>NA|NA|TRBJ1-2|TRBV9
CASNSRAGYGYTF
TGTGCCAGCAATAGCAGGGCTGGCTATGGCTACACCTTC
>NA|NA|TRBJ2-1|TRBV2
CATSGHLILTANEQFF
TGTGCCACCTCTGGGCACCTAATCCTGACAGCGAATGAGCAGTTCTTC
>NA|NA|TRBJ1-4|TRBV4-1
CASSPQVHEKLFF
TGCGCCAGCAGCCCACAGGTCCATGAAAAACTGTTTTTT
>NA|NA|TRBJ2-3|TRBV18
CASSPGGPSDTQYF
TGTGCCAGCTCACCCGGCGGTCCCTCAGATACGCAGTATTTT
>NA|few|TRBJ2-3|TRBV6-5
CASSYSGQVGTDTQYF
TGTGCCAGCAGTTACTCGGGACAAGTGGGGACAGATACGCAGTATTTT
>TRBD1|NA|TRBJ1-2|TRBV5-1
CASSLTGGHGYTF
TGCGCCAGCAGCTTGACAGGGGGCCATGGCTACACCTTC
>TRBD1|few|TRBJ1-2|TRBV28
CASRGQNYGYTF
TGTGCCAGCAGGGGACAGAACTATGGCTACACCTTC
>NA|few|TRBJ1-3|TRBV27
CASSSSSSGNTIYF
TGTGCCAGCAGTTCCTCTTCCTCTGGAAACACCATATATTTT
>NA|NA|TRBJ2-7|TRBV11-1
CASSPQGSLHEQYF
TGTGCCAGCAGTCCGCAGGGGTCTCTCCACGAGCAGTACTTC
>NA|few|TRBJ2-5|TRBV28
CASAQETQETQYF
TGTGCCAGCGCACAGGAGACTCAAGAGACCCAGTACTTC
>NA|NA|TRBJ2-4|TRBV2
CASSPLSNIQYF
TGTGCCAGCAGCCCCCTGAGCAACATTCAGTACTTC
>TRBD1|few|TRBJ2-5|TRBV29-1
CSVVDRVETQYF
TGCAGCGTTGTGGACAGGGTGGAGACCCAGTACTTC
>NA|few|TRBJ1-1|TRBV18
CASSPLDIGNTEAFF
TGTGCCAGCTCACCACTTGACATCGGGAACACTGAAGCTTTCTTT
>TRBD2|few|TRBJ2-1|TRBV7-9
CASSLALAGVQFF
TGTGCCAGCAGCTTAGCCCTAGCGGGGGTTCAGTTCTTC